The T cell receptor beta chain under discussion was sequenced for a study of tumor-infiltrating lymphocytes in primary liver carcinoma. Joint extraction of RNA and DNA used about 17-31 mg of bulk tissue that was unsorted. TCR beta cDNA was prepared out of roughly 500 ng total RNA by means of a constant-region primer. Slightly modified ARM-PCR, run as three nested multiplex PCR rounds, produced the TCR beta libraries. TCRdb independently ran MiXCR on the multiplex PCR reads; one entry per CDR3 protein. The sample comprises about 50,000 distinct CDR3 sequences, around 73% of which are singletons, and less than 25% rests with the top ten. This receptor was identified in a middle-aged man with primary liver carcinoma and hepatitis B virus infection. The sample comprised liver tumor tissue from sampling region 5. Subset described: tumor region T5, tumor centre.

The CDR3 reads CASSPSGLYEQYF. The CDR3 DNA is TGTGCCAGCAGCCCTAGCGGCCTCTACGAGCAGTACTTC. The chain carries TRBV2 and TRBJ2-7, with 7 bases that match TRBD2. The V gene end was trimmed by 6 bases and the J gene end by 3 bases; junction bases not matched to a gene: 5. Germline CDR1 and CDR2: SNHLY and FYNNEI. The length of the CDR3 is 13 residues.